The sequence of this T cell receptor (beta chain) was determined in a study of blood T cell repertoires in COVID-19. Looked up from germline, CDR1 is LGHDT and CDR2 is YNNKEL (reference sequence). Unmatched junction bases numbered 16, after V lost 4 bases and J lost 0 bases. The CDR3 spans 19 residues. Some clones are missing from TCRdb's copy, which holds only in-frame ones; the method was immunoSEQ multiplex PCR. The data contain about 200,000 clones, around 81% of them singletons. The chain has TRBV3-1 (or the pseudogene TRBV3-2) and TRBJ1-1, with 8 bases fitting TRBD1. The specimen sequenced was PBMCs or T cells enriched from blood (not recorded which). The clonotype originates from a middle-aged man who had recovered from COVID-19. CDR3 in amino acids: CASSRARGQVIPMNTEAFF. The CDR3 DNA reads TGTGCCAGCAGCCGGGCCAGGGGGCAGGTTATCCCTATGAACACTGAAGCTTTCTTT.